Listed here are 13 T cell receptor beta chains from one sample, sequenced in a study of hypomethylating agent response in myelodysplastic syndrome (dated by TCRdb to the early 2020s). The library came from the immunoSEQ multiplex PCR assay. As stored in TCRdb, this immuneACCESS dataset retains in-frame rearrangements with V and J assigned. A fraction of the clones does not appear; measured against another copy, unresolved V genes explain less than half of the discrepancy, and the remainder lacks a known reason. This sample holds approximately 930 clones; approximately 78% were observed only once. 29% of the sample goes to the ten largest clones. The sample consisted of bone marrow, taken before or after starting hypomethylating agent treatment for myelodysplastic syndrome (not recorded which). The origin of the receptors is a human donor with myelodysplastic syndrome.

The table lists this clone with a count of one. The rearrangement joins TRBV7-6 to TRBJ2-5, with a possible D match to TRBD1 (6 bases). CDR3 length: 14 amino acids. Looked up from germline, CDR1 is SGHVS and CDR2 is FNYEAQ. V lost 5 bases and J 1 base, leaving 11 bases between the germline ends. The CDR3: CASSLGAPQETQYF. The CDR3 nucleotides read TGTGCCAGCAGCCTGGGGGCCCCCCAAGAGACCCAGTACTTC.

The chain couples TRBV30 to TRBJ1-4; 8 positions match TRBD1. The CDR3 covers 14 residues. In germline, CDR1 is GTSNPN, CDR2 SVGIG (reference sequence). The J segment lost 8 bases and the V segment lost 3 bases, leaving 8 bases of the junction unmatched. The CDR3, as DNA: TGTGCCTGGAGCGCTGCAGGGGGCCGAGAAAAACTGTTTTTT. It yields the protein CAWSAAGGREKLFF.

The V and J genes are TRBV9 and TRBJ1-5, with a tentative D call TRBD1 (5 bases). CDR3 size: 14 residues. CDR1 is SGDLS, CDR2 YYNGEE, per germline. V lost 5 bases and J lost 6, with 15 bases in between. CDR3 coding DNA: TGTGCCAGCAGTAAGGGGCAGTCGGGTCAGCCCCAGCATTTT. This sequence encodes CASSKGQSGQPQHF. The full variable domain, in which reference TRBV9 and TRBJ1-5 provide the parts outside the CDR3, is DSGVTQTPKHLITATGQRVTLRCSPRSGDLSVYWYQQSLDQGLQFLIQYYNGEERAKGNILERFSAQQFPDLHSELNLSSLELGDSALYFCASSKGQSGQPQHFGDGTRLSIL.

The chain's CDR3 is CASSYGTKNYEQYF. The CDR3 bases are TGTGCCAGCAGCTACGGGACTAAGAACTACGAGCAGTACTTC. The V call is TRBV7-8, the J call TRBJ2-7; 7 bases match TRBD2. The CDR3 has 14 residues. Germline V gene lookup returns CDR1 SGHVS and CDR2 FQNEAQ. The V gene end was trimmed by 4 bases and the J gene end by 3 bases; junction bases not matched to a gene: 6.

This clone was recorded only once. The V call is TRBV30, the J call TRBJ2-1, with D possibly being TRBD2 (6 bases). The CDR3 spans 12 residues. The V gene lost 2 bases and the J gene lost 10 bases, with 12 bases spanning the gap. In germline, CDR1 is GTSNPN, CDR2 SVGIG (reference sequence). CDR3 DNA: TGTGCCTGGAGTTCCTGGGGGAGGGAGCAGTTCTTC. This encodes CAWSSWGREQFF. The whole variable domain, filled in from reference TRBV30 and TRBJ2-1, reads SQTIHQWPATLVQPVGSPLSLECTVEGTSNPNLYWYRQAAGRGLQLLFYSVGIGQISSEVPQNLSASRPQDRQFILSSKKLLLSDSGFYLCAWSSWGREQFFGPGTRLTVL.

The sample holds one count of this clone. The gene calls are TRBV2 and TRBJ2-5; D is perhaps TRBD1 (5 bases). V lost 5 bases to trimming and J lost 7 bases, with 14 bases between them. The length of the CDR3 is 13 residues. Germline CDR1 and CDR2: SNHLY and FYNNEI. CDR3 nucleotides: TGTGCCAGCAGTACTGACCCTCAGGGGACCCAGTACTTC. It is translated as CASSTDPQGTQYF.

CDR3 bases: TGTGCCAGCAGTGAAGTAACAGGGGGTTTCGATGAGCAGTTCTTC. Translation gives CASSEVTGGFDEQFF. The chain employs TRBV6-1 and TRBJ2-1, with 8 bases identical to TRBD1. V lost 1 base and J lost 8; bases outside the gene matches: 7. The length of the CDR3 is 15 residues. Germline CDR1 reads MNHNS; CDR2 reads SASEGT.

The rearrangement uses TRBV21-1 and TRBJ1-2; the table's D call of TRBD1 was not tested on the DNA. TRBV21-1 is tagged as a pseudogene. The CDR3 length is 13 residues. DNA of the CDR3: TGTGCCAGGTTCGACAGGATACCCTATGGCTACACCTTC. This translates into CARFDRIPYGYTF.

The chain links TRBV7-3 to TRBJ2-6; no firm D call. V gave up 5 bases and J gave up 4 bases, with 9 bases separating them. The CDR3 length is 14 residues. CDR1 and CDR2 from the germline V gene are SGHTA and FQGTGA. The CDR3 DNA is TGTGCCAGCAGCCAGGCGTCGGGGGCCAACGTCCTGACTTTC. Translation gives CASSQASGANVLTF.

This chain joins TRBV7-3 and TRBJ2-4; 7 bases are a match to TRBD1. V lost 4 bases, J lost 10 bases, and 7 bases stayed unmatched. CDR1 and CDR2 (germline): SGHTA, FQGTGA. The CDR3 has 13 residues. CDR3 in DNA: TGTGCCAGCAGCTCCGACAGGGCTGGGATTCAGTACTTC. It is translated as CASSSDRAGIQYF.

The rearrangement uses TRBV5-4 and TRBJ1-1; 7 bases map to TRBD1. CDR1 and CDR2 (germline): SGHNT, YYREEE (reference sequence). CDR3 size: 16 residues. J lost 0 bases, V lost 4 bases, and 9 bases had no gene match. This CDR3 is CASSTYRGGLNTEAFF. DNA of the CDR3: TGTGCCAGCAGCACGTACAGGGGAGGGCTGAACACTGAAGCTTTCTTT.

This clone was counted once. The chain carries TRBV5-5 and TRBJ1-6, with a tentative D call TRBD1 (5 bases). The germline gives CDR1 SGHKS, CDR2 YYEKEE (reference sequence). This CDR3 spans 16 amino acids. The germline V and J ends were trimmed by 3 bases and 9 bases, with 19 bases remaining between them. This CDR3 is CASSYTGVGDGSPLHF. The CDR3 DNA sequence: TGTGCCAGCAGCTACACGGGGGTCGGTGATGGTTCACCCCTCCACTTT.

The chain uses TRBV30 and TRBJ1-1; 7 positions agree with TRBD1. Trimming at V came to 2 bases and at J to 7 bases, leaving 4 bases not matched to a gene. Per the germline V gene, CDR1 is GTSNPN and CDR2 is SVGIG (reference sequence). CDR3 size: 12 residues. The CDR3 DNA reads as TGTGCCTGGAGTAAGGGGGCCAATGAAGCTTTCTTT. Its translation: CAWSKGANEAFF.